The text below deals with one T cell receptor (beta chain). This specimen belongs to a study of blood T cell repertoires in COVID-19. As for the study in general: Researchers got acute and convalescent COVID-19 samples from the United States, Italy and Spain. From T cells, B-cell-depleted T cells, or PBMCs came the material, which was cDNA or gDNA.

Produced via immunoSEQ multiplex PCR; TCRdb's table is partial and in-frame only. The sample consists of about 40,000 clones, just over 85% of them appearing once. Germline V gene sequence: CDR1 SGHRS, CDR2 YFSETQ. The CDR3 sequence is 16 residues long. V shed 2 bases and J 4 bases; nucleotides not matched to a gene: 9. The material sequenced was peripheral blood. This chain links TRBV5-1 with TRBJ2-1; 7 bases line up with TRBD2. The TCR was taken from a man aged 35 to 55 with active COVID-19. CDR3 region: CASSLGSGIGYNEQFF. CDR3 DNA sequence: TGCGCCAGCAGCTTAGGGAGCGGGATCGGGTACAATGAGCAGTTCTTC. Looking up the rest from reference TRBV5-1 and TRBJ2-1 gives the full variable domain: KAGVTQTPRYLIKTRGQQVTLSCSPISGHRSVSWYQQTPGQGLQFLFEYFSETQRNKGNFPGRFSGRQFSNSRSEMNVSTLELGDSALYLCASSLGSGIGYNEQFFGPGTRLTVL.